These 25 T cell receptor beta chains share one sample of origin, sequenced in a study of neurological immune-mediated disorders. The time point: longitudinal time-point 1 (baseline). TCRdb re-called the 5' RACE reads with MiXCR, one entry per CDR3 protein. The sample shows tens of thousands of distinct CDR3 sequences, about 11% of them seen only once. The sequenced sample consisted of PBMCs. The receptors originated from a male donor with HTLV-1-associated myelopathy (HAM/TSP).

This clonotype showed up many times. CDR3 nucleotide sequence: TGTGCCAGCAGTTTATACAACTCTGGGGCCAACGTCCTGACTTTC. It encodes CASSLYNSGANVLTF. The V gene is TRBV12-3 or TRBV12-4, the J gene TRBJ2-6; D is unresolved. The CDR3 sequence is 15 residues long. Between the trimmed V and J ends, which lost 2 bases and 0 bases, there was a span of 5 bases.

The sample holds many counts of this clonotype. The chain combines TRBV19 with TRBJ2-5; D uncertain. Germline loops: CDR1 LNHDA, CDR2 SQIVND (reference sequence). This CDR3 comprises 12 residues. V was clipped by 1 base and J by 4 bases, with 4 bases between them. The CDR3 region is CASSIGRETQYF. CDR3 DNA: TGTGCCAGTAGTATAGGAAGAGAGACCCAGTACTTC.

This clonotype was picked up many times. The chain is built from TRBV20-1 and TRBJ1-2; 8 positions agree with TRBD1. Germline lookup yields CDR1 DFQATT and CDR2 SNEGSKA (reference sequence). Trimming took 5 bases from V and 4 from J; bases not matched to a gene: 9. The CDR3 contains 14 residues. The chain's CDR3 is CSAEGQGRFYGYTF. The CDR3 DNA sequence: TGCAGTGCTGAAGGACAGGGCCGATTCTATGGCTACACCTTC.

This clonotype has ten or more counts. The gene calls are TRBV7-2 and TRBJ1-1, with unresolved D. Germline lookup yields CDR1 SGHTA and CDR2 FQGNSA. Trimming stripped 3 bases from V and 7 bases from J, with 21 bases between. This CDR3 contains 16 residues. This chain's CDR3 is CASSLYLIRGVVEAFF. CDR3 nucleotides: TGTGCCAGCAGCTTGTACTTGATCCGCGGGGTGGTTGAAGCTTTCTTT.

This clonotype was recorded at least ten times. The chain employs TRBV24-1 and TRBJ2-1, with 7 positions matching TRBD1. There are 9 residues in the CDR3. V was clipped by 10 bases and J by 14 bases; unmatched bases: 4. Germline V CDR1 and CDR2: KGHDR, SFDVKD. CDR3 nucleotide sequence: TGTGCCACGGGACAGCGTAAGTTCTTC. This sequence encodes CATGQRKFF.

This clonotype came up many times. Here the CDR3 DNA reads TGCGCCAGCAGCGTGCAAAAGACCCAGTACTTC. Its translation is CASSVQKTQYF. V usage is TRBV5-1 and J usage is TRBJ2-5, with D unresolved. V lost 4 bases to trimming and J lost 6 bases, with 7 bases between them. The CDR3 is 11 residues long. The germline V gene has CDR1 SGHRS and CDR2 YFSETQ.

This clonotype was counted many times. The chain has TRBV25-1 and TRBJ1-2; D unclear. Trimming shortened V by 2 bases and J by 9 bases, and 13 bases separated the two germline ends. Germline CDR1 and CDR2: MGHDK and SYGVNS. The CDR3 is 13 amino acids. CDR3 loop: CASSEGLTVSYTF. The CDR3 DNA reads TGTGCCAGCAGTGAAGGACTTACGGTTAGCTACACCTTC.

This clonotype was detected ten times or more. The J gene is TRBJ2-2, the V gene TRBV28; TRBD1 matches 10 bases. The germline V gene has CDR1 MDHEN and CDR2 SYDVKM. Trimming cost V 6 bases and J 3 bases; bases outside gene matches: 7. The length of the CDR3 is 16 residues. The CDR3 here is CASRVTGTGDTGELFF. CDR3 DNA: TGTGCCAGCAGGGTTACCGGGACAGGGGACACCGGGGAGCTGTTTTTT.

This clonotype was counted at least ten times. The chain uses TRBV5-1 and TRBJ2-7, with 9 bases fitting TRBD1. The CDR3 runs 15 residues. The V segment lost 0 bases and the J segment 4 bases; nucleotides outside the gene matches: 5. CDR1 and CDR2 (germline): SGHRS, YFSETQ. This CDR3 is CASSLGGTGRYEQYF. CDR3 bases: TGCGCCAGCAGCTTGGGTGGGACAGGGAGATACGAGCAGTACTTC.

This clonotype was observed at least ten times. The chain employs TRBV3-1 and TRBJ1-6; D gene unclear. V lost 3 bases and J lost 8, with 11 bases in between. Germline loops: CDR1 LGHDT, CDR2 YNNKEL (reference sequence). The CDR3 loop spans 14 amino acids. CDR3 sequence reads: CASSQTGRDSPLHF. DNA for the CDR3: TGTGCCAGCAGCCAGACTGGGAGGGATTCACCCCTCCACTTT.

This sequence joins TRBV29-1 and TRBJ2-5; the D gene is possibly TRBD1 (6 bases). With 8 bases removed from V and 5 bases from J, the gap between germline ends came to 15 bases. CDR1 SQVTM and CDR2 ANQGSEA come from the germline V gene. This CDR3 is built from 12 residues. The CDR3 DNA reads TGCAGCATACGGACAGCCGGGGAGACCCAGTACTTC. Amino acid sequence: CSIRTAGETQYF.

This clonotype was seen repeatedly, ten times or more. The CDR3 DNA follows: TGTGCCAGCAGCCAAGGACAGCTTCAGGGAGAGCTGTTTTTT. It specifies CASSQGQLQGELFF. The chain carries TRBV3-1 and TRBJ2-2, with D perhaps TRBD1 (5 bases). The V end was cut by 1 base, the J end by 11 bases, with 14 bases between. Germline loops: CDR1 LGHDT, CDR2 YNNKEL (reference sequence). The CDR3 has 14 amino acids.

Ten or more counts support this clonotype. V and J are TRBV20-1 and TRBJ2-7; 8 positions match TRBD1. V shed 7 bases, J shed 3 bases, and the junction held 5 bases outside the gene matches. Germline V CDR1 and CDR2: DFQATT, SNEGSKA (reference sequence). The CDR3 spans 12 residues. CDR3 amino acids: CSVYRGVYEQYF. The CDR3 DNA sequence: TGCAGTGTTTACAGGGGGGTCTACGAGCAGTACTTC.

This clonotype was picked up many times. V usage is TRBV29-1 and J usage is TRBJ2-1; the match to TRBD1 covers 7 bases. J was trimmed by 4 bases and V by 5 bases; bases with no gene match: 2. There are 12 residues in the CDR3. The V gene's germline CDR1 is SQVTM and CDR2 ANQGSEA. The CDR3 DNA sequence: TGCAGCGTTATGGGACAGTACAATGAGCAGTTCTTC. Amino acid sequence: CSVMGQYNEQFF.

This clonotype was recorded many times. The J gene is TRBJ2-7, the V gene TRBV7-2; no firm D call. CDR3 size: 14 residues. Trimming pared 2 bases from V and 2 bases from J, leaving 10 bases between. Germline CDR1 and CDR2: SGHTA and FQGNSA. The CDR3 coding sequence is TGTGCCAGCAGCTTATACAGCAGAACCTACGAGCAGTACTTC. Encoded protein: CASSLYSRTYEQYF.

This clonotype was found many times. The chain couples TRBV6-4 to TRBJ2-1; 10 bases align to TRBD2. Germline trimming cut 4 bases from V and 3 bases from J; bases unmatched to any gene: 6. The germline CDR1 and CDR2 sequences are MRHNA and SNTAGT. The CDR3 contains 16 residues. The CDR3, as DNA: TGTGCCAGCAGTGTTCTAGCGGGGGCGAACTACAATGAGCAGTTCTTC. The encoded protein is CASSVLAGANYNEQFF.

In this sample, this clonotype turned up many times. CDR3 nucleotides: TGTGCCAGCAGTTTTGACTATTCGGAGACCCAGTACTTC. The encoded protein is CASSFDYSETQYF. The chain employs TRBV12-3 or TRBV12-4 and TRBJ2-5, with TRBD2 as a possible D gene (5 bases). The CDR3 totals 13 residues. Trimming removed 3 bases at V and 5 bases at J, with 10 bases between.

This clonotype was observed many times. CDR3 residues: CASSQISYTEAFF. CDR3 sequence (DNA): TGTGCCAGCAGCCAAATATCCTACACTGAAGCTTTCTTT. The chain combines TRBV14 with TRBJ1-1; D unresolved. V was trimmed by 2 bases and J by 3 bases, leaving 7 bases between them. The CDR3 extends over 13 amino acids. Germline V CDR1 and CDR2: SGHDN, FVKESK.

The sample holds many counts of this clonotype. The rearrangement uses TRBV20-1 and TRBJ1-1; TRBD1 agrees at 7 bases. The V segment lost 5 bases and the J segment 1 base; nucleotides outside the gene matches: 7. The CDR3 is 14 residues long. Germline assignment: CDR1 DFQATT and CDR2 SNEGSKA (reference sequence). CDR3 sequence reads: CSAQQGPSNTEAFF. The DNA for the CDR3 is TGCAGTGCTCAACAGGGGCCTTCGAACACTGAAGCTTTCTTT.

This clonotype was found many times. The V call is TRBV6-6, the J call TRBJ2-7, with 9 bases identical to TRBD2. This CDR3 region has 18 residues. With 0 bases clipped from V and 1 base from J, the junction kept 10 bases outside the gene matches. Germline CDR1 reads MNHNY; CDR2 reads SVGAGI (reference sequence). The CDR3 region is CASSYSIMAGGRSYEQYF. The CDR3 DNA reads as TGTGCCAGCAGTTACTCGATTATGGCGGGGGGGCGTTCCTACGAGCAGTACTTC.

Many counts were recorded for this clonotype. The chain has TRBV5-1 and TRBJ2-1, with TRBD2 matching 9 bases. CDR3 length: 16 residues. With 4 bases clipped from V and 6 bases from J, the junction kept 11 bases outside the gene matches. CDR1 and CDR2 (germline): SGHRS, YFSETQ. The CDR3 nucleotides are TGCGCCAGCAGCCGGGAGGGACTAGCAGGCCTCAATGAGCAGTTCTTC. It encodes CASSREGLAGLNEQFF.

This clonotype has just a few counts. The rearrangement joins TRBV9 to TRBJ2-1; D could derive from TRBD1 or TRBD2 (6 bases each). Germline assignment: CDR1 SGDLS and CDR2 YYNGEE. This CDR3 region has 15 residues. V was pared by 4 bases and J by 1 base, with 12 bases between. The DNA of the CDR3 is TGTGCCAGCAGCCCGGAGGGGGGATCCTACAATGAGCAGTTCTTC. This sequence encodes CASSPEGGSYNEQFF.

The CDR3 DNA reads as TGCGCCAGCAGCTTTGACAACTCTGGAAACACCATATATTTT. Translating gives CASSFDNSGNTIYF. The chain joins TRBV5-1 to TRBJ1-3; D is uncertain. With 2 bases removed from V and 0 bases from J, the gap between germline ends came to 6 bases. CDR3 length: 14 residues. CDR1 SGHRS and CDR2 YFSETQ come from the germline V gene.

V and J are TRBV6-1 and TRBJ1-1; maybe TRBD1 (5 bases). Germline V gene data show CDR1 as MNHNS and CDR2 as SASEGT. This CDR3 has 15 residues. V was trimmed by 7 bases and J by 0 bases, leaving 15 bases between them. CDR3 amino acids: CASTESQGLNTEAFF. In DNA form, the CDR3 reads TGTGCCAGCACCGAATCCCAGGGATTGAACACTGAAGCTTTCTTT.

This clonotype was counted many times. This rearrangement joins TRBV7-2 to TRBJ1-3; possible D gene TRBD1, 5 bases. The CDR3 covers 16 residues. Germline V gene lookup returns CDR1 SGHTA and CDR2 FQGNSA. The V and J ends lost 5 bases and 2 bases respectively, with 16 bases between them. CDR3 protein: CASSLHATGPGNTIYF. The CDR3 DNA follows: TGTGCCAGCAGCCTTCATGCGACGGGACCTGGAAACACCATATATTTT.